Each of the 18 T cell receptor beta chains below was sequenced from the same sample in a study of blood T cell repertoires in COVID-19. The repertoire was sequenced with immunoSEQ multiplex PCR; TCRdb's copy has only in-frame clones and lacks some. The table lists about 78,000 clones, 90% of them singletons. Sequencing was done on a sample of peripheral blood. These receptors came from a woman older than 75 with active or convalescent COVID-19.

The CDR3 nucleotides are TGTGCCAGCAGCTTATCACAGCGGGCCCTCTATGGCTACACCTTC. It specifies CASSLSQRALYGYTF. The V call is TRBV5-4, the J call TRBJ1-2; D remains unclear. V lost 2 bases and J 4 bases, leaving 15 bases between the germline ends. Germline CDR1 reads SGHNT; CDR2 reads YYREEE (reference sequence). The CDR3 spans 15 residues. The entire variable domain, with the rest obtained from reference TRBV5-4 and TRBJ1-2, is as follows: ETGVTQSPTHLIKTRGQQVTLRCSSQSGHNTVSWYQQALGQGPQFIFQYYREEENGRGNFPPRFSGLQFPNYSSELNVNALELDDSALYLCASSLSQRALYGYTFGSGTRLTVV.

The genes are TRBV13 and TRBJ1-1; D is unclear. V was shortened by 2 bases and J by 1 base, with 5 bases between the two germline ends. From germline, CDR1 is PRHDT and CDR2 FYEKMQ (reference sequence). This CDR3 spans 13 amino acids. The DNA of the CDR3 is TGTGCCAGCAGCTTAAGTAGGAACACTGAAGCTTTCTTT. Translation: CASSLSRNTEAFF.

V gene TRBV5-1 combines with J gene TRBJ1-6; 8 nucleotides match TRBD1. The germline V gene has CDR1 SGHRS and CDR2 YFSETQ. Unmatched junction bases numbered 4, after V lost 1 base and J lost 1 base. This CDR3 has 17 residues. As DNA, the CDR3 is TGCGCCAGCAGCTTGTATCAGGGGGCTTCCTATAATTCACCCCTCCACTTT. Translated, it gives CASSLYQGASYNSPLHF.

The chain is built from TRBV3-1 (or the pseudogene TRBV3-2) and TRBJ1-2; D unresolved. CDR3 size: 13 residues. Per the germline V gene, CDR1 is LGHDT and CDR2 is YNNKEL (reference sequence). V gave up 5 bases and J gave up 7 bases, with 14 bases separating them. The CDR3 region has the DNA TGTGCCAGCAGCATCCAAGCGGGCTCTGGCTACACCTTC. As protein: CASSIQAGSGYTF.

The gene calls are TRBV27 and TRBJ2-3; D unresolved. CDR3 length: 19 residues. Germline CDR1 and CDR2: MNHEY and SMNVEV (reference sequence). Trimming removed 6 bases at V and 0 bases at J, with 25 bases between. The CDR3 reads CASSRIPTGARRSTDTQYF. As DNA, the CDR3 is TGTGCCAGCAGCAGAATACCAACCGGAGCGAGACGTAGCACAGATACGCAGTATTTT.

This clone showed up just once. This chain connects TRBV5-1 to TRBJ2-5; 9 bases agree with TRBD1. From germline, CDR1 is SGHRS and CDR2 YFSETQ. CDR3 length: 15 residues. V was clipped by 4 bases and J by 5 bases; unmatched bases: 9. The CDR3 DNA sequence: TGCGCCAGCAGCCCAGGGACAGGGAAATTTGAGACCCAGTACTTC. This gives the protein CASSPGTGKFETQYF. Variable domain in full (rest from reference TRBV5-1 and TRBJ2-5): KAGVTQTPRYLIKTRGQQVTLSCSPISGHRSVSWYQQTPGQGLQFLFEYFSETQRNKGNFPGRFSGRQFSNSRSEMNVSTLELGDSALYLCASSPGTGKFETQYFGPGTRLLVL.

V is TRBV19 and J is TRBJ1-1, with D unclear. The CDR3 has 17 amino acids. Trimming removed 1 base from V and 0 bases from J, with 15 bases in between. Per germline, CDR1 LNHDA and CDR2 SQIVND (reference sequence). The CDR3 protein is CASSIATGRPLNTEAFF. CDR3 DNA sequence: TGTGCCAGTAGTATAGCTACCGGGAGACCCTTGAACACTGAAGCTTTCTTT.

V usage is TRBV5-6 and J usage is TRBJ2-2, with D possibly TRBD2 on 6 matching bases. The germline V and J ends were trimmed by 4 bases and 6 bases, with 19 bases remaining between them. Germline values: CDR1 SGHDT, CDR2 YYEEEE. The CDR3 is 16 residues long. CDR3 DNA: TGTGCCAGCAGCCCACCCCCGGGACCGGGGGCCGGGGAGCTGTTTTTT. The encoded protein is CASSPPPGPGAGELFF.

The chain has TRBV7-9 and TRBJ1-3; a possible D gene is TRBD1 (6 bases). Germline values: CDR1 SEHNR, CDR2 FQNEAQ (reference sequence). The CDR3 sequence is 16 residues long. The V and J ends lost 5 bases and 2 bases respectively, with 16 bases between them. CDR3: CASSPTGRGAGNTIYF. CDR3 coding DNA: TGTGCCAGCAGCCCTACAGGGAGGGGTGCTGGAAACACCATATATTTT.

The gene calls are TRBV9 and TRBJ1-2; D gene ambiguous. This CDR3 contains 15 residues. Deletions cut 4 bases from V and 4 bases from J, with 17 bases between. The V gene's germline CDR1 is SGDLS and CDR2 YYNGEE. CDR3: CASSPPGEVGYGYTF. In nucleotides, the CDR3 is TGTGCCAGCAGCCCCCCCGGGGAGGTGGGCTATGGCTACACCTTC.

The chain combines TRBV7-9 with TRBJ1-3; 7 bases are shared with TRBD1. The V segment lost 2 bases and the J segment 3 bases; nucleotides outside the gene matches: 10. Germline V gene data show CDR1 as SEHNR and CDR2 as FQNEAQ (reference sequence). The CDR3 has 17 residues. Here the CDR3 reads CASSLRFGDSSGNTIYF. The CDR3 nucleotides are TGTGCCAGCAGCTTACGATTCGGGGACAGTAGTGGAAACACCATATATTTT.

V is TRBV23-1 and J is TRBJ2-7; D is undetermined. TRBV23-1 is treated as an ORF (open reading frame) with a function not yet certain. V was pared by 8 bases and J by 3 bases, with 17 bases between. The CDR3 runs 14 residues. CDR3 amino acids: CASYTLSQRYEQYF. Here the CDR3 DNA reads TGCGCCAGCTACACCTTATCGCAGCGCTACGAGCAGTACTTC.

The chain uses TRBV5-4 and TRBJ2-1; 8 bases line up with TRBD2. Germline V gene lookup returns CDR1 SGHNT and CDR2 YYREEE (reference sequence). The CDR3 has 16 residues. The V and J ends lost 4 bases and 6 bases, in that order; junction bases with no gene match: 12. CDR3 loop: CASSIPAGAGVNEQFF. The CDR3 DNA follows: TGTGCCAGCAGCATCCCAGCGGGAGCGGGGGTCAATGAGCAGTTCTTC.

The chain combines TRBV10-3 with TRBJ1-2, with TRBD1 matching 7 bases. Germline CDR1 reads ENHRY; CDR2 reads SYGVKD. The CDR3 has 14 amino acids. The J segment lost 4 bases and the V segment lost 10 bases, leaving 12 bases of the junction unmatched. CDR3 sequence (DNA): TGTGCCACCGTACAGGGGCCGACGTTCTATGGCTACACCTTC. Protein: CATVQGPTFYGYTF.

This sequence joins TRBV7-2 and TRBJ2-7; unclear D gene. This CDR3 spans 13 amino acids. Germline CDR1 reads SGHTA; CDR2 reads FQGNSA. The V gene lost 5 bases and the J gene lost 6 bases, with 14 bases spanning the gap. The CDR3 DNA is TGTGCCAGCAGCCCCCCCGGGTCGGTCGAGCAGTACTTC. It codes for CASSPPGSVEQYF.

This clone was counted once. J is TRBJ2-7 and V is TRBV28; the match to TRBD2 covers 8 bases. V shed 2 bases and J 3 bases; nucleotides not matched to a gene: 9. Germline V gene lookup returns CDR1 MDHEN and CDR2 SYDVKM. The CDR3 covers 16 residues. CDR3 protein: CASSLVSGGRYYEQYF. The CDR3 nucleotides read TGTGCCAGCAGTTTAGTTTCGGGAGGGCGATACTACGAGCAGTACTTC.

The chain uses TRBV29-1 and TRBJ2-3; TRBD1 is a possible D gene (6 bases). With 1 base removed from V and 0 bases from J, the gap between germline ends came to 8 bases. The CDR3 covers 14 residues. Germline V CDR1 and CDR2: SQVTM, ANQGSEA. The CDR3 protein is CSVEGQASTDTQYF. DNA of the CDR3: TGCAGCGTTGAAGGACAGGCTAGCACAGATACGCAGTATTTT.

The chain links TRBV21-1 to TRBJ2-1; TRBD2 reflects the table's D call only, with no check against the DNA. TRBV21-1 has pseudogene status. The CDR3 has 15 residues. The CDR3 sequence is CASWLGGPSYNEQFF. The CDR3 DNA is TGTGCCAGCTGGTTGGGAGGGCCCTCCTACAATGAGCAGTTCTTC.